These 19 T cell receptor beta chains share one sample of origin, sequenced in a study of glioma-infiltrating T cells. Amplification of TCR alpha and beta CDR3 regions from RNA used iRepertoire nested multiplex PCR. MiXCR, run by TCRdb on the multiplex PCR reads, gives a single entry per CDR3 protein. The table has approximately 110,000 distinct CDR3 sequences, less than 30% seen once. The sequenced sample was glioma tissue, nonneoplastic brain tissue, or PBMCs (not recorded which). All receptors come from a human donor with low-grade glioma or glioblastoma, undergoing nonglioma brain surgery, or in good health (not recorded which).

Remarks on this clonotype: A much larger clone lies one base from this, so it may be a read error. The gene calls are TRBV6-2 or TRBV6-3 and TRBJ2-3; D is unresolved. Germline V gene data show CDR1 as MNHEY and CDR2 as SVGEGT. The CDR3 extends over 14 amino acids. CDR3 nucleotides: TGTGCCAGCAGACCGCCGAGTAGCAGAGATACGCAGTATTTT. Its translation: CASRPPSSRDTQYF.

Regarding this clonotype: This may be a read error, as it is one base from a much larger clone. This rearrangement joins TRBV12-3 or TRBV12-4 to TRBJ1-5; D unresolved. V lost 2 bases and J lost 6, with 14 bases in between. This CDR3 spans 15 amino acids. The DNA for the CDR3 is TGTGCCAGCAGTTTATTGTGGGTGGCCGGTCAGCCCCAGCATTTT. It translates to CASSLLWVAGQPQHF.

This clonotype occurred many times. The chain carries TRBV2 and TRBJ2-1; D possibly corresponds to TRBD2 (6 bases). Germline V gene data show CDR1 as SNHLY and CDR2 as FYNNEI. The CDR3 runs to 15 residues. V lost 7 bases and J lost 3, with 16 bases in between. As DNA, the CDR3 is TGTGCCAGCACCGAGACTCAAGCGGGCTACAATGAGCAGTTCTTC. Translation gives CASTETQAGYNEQFF.

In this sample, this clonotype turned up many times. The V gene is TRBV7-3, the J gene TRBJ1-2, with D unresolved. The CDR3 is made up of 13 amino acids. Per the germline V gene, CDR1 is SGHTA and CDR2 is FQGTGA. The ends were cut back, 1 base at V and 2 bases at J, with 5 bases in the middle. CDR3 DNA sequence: TGTGCCAGCAGCTTAAGACAAAACTATGGCTACACCTTC. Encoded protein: CASSLRQNYGYTF. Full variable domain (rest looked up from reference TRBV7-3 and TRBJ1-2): GAGVSQTPSNKVTEKGKYVELRCDPISGHTALYWYRQSLGQGPEFLIYFQGTGAADDSGLPNDRFFAVRPEGSVSTLKIQRTERGDSAVYLCASSLRQNYGYTFGSGTRLTVV.

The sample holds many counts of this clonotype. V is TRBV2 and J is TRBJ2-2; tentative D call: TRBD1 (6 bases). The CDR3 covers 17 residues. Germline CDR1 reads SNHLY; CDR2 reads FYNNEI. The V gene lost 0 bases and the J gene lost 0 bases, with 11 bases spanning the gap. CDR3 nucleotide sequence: TGTGCCAGCAGTGAAGCGGGACGGGACACGAACACCGGGGAGCTGTTTTTT. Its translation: CASSEAGRDTNTGELFF. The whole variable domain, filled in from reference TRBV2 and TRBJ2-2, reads EPEVTQTPSHQVTQMGQEVILRCVPISNHLYFYWYRQILGQKVEFLVSFYNNEISEKSEIFDDQFSVERPDGSNFTLKIRSTKLEDSAMYFCASSEAGRDTNTGELFFGEGSRLTVL.

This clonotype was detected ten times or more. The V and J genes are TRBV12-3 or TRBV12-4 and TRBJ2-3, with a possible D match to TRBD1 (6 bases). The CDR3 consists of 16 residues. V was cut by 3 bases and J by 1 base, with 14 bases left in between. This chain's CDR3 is CASSFGTGSRTDTQYF. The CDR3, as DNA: TGTGCCAGCAGTTTCGGTACAGGGTCCCGCACAGATACGCAGTATTTT.

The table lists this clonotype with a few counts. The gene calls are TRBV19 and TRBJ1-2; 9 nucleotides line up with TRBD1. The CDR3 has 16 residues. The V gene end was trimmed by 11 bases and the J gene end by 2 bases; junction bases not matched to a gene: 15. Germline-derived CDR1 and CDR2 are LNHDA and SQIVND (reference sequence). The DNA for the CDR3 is TGTGCCGGTACACGGACAGGGGTAACTCGAAACTATGGCTACACCTTC. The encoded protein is CAGTRTGVTRNYGYTF.

In DNA, the CDR3 is TGTGCCAGCAGCCCCCCGGGACAGACCAGCGATACGCAGTATTTT. This translates into CASSPPGQTSDTQYF. V is TRBV2 and J is TRBJ2-3, with TRBD1 matching 7 bases. Germline CDR1 reads SNHLY; CDR2 reads FYNNEI. V lost 6 bases to trimming and J lost 6 bases; unmatched junction nucleotides: 12. The CDR3 has 15 residues. Filled out from reference TRBV2 and TRBJ2-3, the complete variable domain reads EPEVTQTPSHQVTQMGQEVILRCVPISNHLYFYWYRQILGQKVEFLVSFYNNEISEKSEIFDDQFSVERPDGSNFTLKIRSTKLEDSAMYFCASSPPGQTSDTQYFGPGTRLTVL.

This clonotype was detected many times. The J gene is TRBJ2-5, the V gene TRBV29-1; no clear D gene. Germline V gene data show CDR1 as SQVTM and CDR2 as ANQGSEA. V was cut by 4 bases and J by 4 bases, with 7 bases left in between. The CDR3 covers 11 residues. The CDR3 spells CSVAAPETQYF. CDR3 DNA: TGCAGCGTTGCAGCTCCAGAGACCCAGTACTTC.

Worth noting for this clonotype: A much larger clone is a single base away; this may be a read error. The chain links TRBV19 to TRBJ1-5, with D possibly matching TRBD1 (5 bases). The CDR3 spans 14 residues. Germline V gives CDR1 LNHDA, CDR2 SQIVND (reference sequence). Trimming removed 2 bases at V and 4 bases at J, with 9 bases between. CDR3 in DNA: TGTGCCAGTAGTATAAAGCAGGGAAATCAGCCCCAGCATTTT. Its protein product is CASSIKQGNQPQHF. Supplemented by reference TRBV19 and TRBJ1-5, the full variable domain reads DGGITQSPKYLFRKEGQNVTLSCEQNLNHDAMYWYRQDPGQGLRLIYYSQIVNDFQKGDIAEGYSVSREKKESFPLTVTSAQKNPTAFYLCASSIKQGNQPQHFGDGTRLSIL.

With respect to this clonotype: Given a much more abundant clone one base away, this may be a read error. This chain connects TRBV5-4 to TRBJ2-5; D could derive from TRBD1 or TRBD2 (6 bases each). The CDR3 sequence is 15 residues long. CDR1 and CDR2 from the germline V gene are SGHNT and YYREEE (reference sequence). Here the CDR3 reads CASSLSLGGQETQCF. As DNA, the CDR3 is TGTGCCAGCAGCTTAAGTCTCGGGGGCCAAGAGACCCAGTGCTTC. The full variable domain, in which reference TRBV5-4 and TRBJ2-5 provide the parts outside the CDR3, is ETGVTQSPTHLIKTRGQQVTLRCSSQSGHNTVSWYQQALGQGPQFIFQYYREEENGRGNFPPRFSGLQFPNYSSELNVNALELDDSALYLCASSLSLGGQETQCFGPGTRLLVL.

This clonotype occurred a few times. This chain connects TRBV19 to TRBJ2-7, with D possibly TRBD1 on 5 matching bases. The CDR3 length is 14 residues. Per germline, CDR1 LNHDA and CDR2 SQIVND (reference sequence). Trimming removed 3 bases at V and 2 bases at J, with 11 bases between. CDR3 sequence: CASSMDAGTYEQYF. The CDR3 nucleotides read TGTGCCAGTAGTATGGATGCAGGGACCTACGAGCAGTACTTC.

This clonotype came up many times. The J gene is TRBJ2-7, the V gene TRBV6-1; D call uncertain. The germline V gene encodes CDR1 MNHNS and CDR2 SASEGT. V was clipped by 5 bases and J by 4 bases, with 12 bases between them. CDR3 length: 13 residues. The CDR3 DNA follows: TGTGCCAGCAGTTACGGACCAGAGTACGAGCAGTACTTC. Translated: CASSYGPEYEQYF.

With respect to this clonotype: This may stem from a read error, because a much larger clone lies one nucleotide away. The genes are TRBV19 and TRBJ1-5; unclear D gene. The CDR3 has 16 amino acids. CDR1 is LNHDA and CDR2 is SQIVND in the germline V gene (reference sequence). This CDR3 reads CASSIDRGHSNQPHHF. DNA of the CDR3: TGTGCCAGTAGTATAGATCGAGGGCATAGCAATCAGCCCCATCATTTT.

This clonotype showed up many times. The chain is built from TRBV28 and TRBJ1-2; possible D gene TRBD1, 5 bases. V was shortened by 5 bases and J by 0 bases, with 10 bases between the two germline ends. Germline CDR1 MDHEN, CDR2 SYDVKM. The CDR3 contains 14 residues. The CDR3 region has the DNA TGTGCCAGCAGTCCGGACATAGCTAACTATGGCTACACCTTC. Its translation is CASSPDIANYGYTF.

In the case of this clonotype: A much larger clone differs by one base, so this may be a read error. Written as DNA, the CDR3 is TGTGCCAGTAGTAGTGGTGGTGTTGGGTCAGGAAAGCCCCAGCATTTT. Amino acids: CASSSGGVGSGKPQHF. The chain couples TRBV19 to TRBJ1-5; D unresolved. Germline V gene data show CDR1 as LNHDA and CDR2 as SQIVND (reference sequence). V shed 4 bases and J shed 8 bases, with 21 bases lying between them. The CDR3 is 16 amino acids.

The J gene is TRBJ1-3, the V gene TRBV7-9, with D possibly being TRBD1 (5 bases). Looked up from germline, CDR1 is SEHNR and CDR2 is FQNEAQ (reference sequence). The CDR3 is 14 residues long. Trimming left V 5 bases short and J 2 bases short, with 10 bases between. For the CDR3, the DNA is TGTGCCAGCAGCCCGACAGCGGCTGGAAACACCATATATTTT. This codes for CASSPTAAGNTIYF.

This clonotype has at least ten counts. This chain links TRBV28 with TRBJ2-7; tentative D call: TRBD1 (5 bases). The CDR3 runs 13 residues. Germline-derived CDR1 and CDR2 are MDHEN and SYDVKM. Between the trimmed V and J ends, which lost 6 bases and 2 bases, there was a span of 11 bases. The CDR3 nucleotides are TGTGCCAGCAGACGGACACCTACCTACGAGCAGTACTTC. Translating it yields CASRRTPTYEQYF.

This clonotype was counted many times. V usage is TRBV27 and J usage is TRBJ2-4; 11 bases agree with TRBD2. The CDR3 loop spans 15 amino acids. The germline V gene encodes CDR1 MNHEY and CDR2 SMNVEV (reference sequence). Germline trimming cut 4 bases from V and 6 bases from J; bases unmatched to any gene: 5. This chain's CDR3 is CASSWIAGGGNIQYF. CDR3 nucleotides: TGTGCCAGCAGTTGGATAGCGGGAGGGGGAAACATTCAGTACTTC.